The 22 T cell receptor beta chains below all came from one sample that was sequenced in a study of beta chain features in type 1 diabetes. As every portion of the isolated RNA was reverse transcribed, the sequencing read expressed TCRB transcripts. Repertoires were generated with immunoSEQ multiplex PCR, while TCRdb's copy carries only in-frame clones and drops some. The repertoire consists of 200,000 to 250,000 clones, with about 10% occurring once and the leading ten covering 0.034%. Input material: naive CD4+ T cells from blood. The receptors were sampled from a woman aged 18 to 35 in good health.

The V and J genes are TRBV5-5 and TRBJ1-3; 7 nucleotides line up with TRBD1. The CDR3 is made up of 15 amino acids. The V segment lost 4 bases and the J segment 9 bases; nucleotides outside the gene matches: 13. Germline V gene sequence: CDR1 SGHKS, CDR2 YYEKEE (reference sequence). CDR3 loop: CASSRLGTVEGTIYF. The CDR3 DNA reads TGTGCCAGCAGCCGACTAGGGACAGTGGAAGGCACCATATATTTT.

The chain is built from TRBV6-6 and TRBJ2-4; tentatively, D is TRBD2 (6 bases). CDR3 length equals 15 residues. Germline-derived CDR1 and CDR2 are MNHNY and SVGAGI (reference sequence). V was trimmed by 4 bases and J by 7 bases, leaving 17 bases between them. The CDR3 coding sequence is TGTGCCAGCAGTTCTGTGGAGGGTGTCTCCAACATTCAGTACTTC. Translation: CASSSVEGVSNIQYF.

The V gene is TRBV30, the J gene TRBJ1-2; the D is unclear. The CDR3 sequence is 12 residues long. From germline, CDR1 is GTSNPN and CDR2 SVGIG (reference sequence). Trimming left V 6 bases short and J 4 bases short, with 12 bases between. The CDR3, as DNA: TGTGCCTGTCTGCTAGGTGGCTATGGCTACACCTTC. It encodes CACLLGGYGYTF.

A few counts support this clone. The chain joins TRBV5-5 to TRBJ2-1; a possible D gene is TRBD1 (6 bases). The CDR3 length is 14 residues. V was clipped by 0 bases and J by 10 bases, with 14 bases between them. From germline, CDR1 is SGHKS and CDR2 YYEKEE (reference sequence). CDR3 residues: CASSLVQGTAEQFF. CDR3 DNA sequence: TGTGCCAGCAGCTTGGTACAGGGTACCGCGGAGCAGTTCTTC.

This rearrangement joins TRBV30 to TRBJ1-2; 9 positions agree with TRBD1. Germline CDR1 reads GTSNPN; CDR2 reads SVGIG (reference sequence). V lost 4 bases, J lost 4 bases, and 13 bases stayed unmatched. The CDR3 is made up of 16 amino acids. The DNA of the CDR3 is TGTGCCTGGACCAGTCCCGGGACAGGGTCGGGCTATGGCTACACCTTC. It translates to CAWTSPGTGSGYGYTF.

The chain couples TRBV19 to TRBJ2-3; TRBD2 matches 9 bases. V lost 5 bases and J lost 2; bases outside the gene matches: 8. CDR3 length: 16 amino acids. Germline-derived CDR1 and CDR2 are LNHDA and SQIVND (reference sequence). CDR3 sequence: CASSLLAGGFTDTQYF. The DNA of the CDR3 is TGTGCCAGTAGTTTACTAGCGGGCGGCTTCACAGATACGCAGTATTTT.

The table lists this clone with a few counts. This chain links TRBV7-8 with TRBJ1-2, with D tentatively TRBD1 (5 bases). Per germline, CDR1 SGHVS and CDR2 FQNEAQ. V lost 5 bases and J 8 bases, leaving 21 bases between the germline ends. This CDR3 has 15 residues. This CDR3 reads CASSPLTELPAGYTF. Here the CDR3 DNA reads TGTGCCAGCAGCCCCCTGACAGAACTCCCTGCCGGCTACACCTTC.

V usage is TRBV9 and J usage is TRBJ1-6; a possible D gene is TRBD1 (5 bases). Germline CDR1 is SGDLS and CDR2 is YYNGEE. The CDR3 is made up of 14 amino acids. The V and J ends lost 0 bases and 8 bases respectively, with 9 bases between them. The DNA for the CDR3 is TGTGCCAGCAGCGTAGCCCAGGGCGATTCACCCCTCCACTTT. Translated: CASSVAQGDSPLHF.

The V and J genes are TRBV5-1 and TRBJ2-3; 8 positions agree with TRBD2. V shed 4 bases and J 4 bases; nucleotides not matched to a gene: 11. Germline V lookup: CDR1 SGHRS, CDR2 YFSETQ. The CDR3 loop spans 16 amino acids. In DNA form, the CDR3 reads TGCGCCAGCAGCACCCGGGGGGGTTCGGTTCCAGATACGCAGTATTTT. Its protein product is CASSTRGGSVPDTQYF. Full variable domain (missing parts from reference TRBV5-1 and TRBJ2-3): KAGVTQTPRYLIKTRGQQVTLSCSPISGHRSVSWYQQTPGQGLQFLFEYFSETQRNKGNFPGRFSGRQFSNSRSEMNVSTLELGDSALYLCASSTRGGSVPDTQYFGPGTRLTVL.

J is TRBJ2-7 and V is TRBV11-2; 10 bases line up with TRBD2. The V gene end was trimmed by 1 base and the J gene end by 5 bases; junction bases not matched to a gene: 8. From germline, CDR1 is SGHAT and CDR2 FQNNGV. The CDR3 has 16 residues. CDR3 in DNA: TGTGCCAGCAGCTTAGTAGGCCTAGCGGGAGAGGACGAGCAGTACTTC. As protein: CASSLVGLAGEDEQYF.

CDR3 region: CAISEGQGGVYEQYF. The CDR3 DNA sequence: TGTGCCATCAGTGAAGGACAGGGTGGAGTCTACGAGCAGTACTTC. V gene TRBV10-3 combines with J gene TRBJ2-7; 8 bases fit TRBD1. With V trimmed by 3 bases and J by 3 bases, 7 bases remained unmatched. This CDR3 region has 15 residues. Germline CDR1 is ENHRY and CDR2 is SYGVKD.

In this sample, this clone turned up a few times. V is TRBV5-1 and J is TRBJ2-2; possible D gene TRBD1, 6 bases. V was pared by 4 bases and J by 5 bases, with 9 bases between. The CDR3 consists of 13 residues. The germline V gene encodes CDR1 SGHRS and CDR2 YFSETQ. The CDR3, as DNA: TGCGCCAGCAGCCTTACAGGGACCGGGGAGCTGTTTTTT. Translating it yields CASSLTGTGELFF. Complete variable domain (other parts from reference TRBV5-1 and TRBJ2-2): KAGVTQTPRYLIKTRGQQVTLSCSPISGHRSVSWYQQTPGQGLQFLFEYFSETQRNKGNFPGRFSGRQFSNSRSEMNVSTLELGDSALYLCASSLTGTGELFFGEGSRLTVL.

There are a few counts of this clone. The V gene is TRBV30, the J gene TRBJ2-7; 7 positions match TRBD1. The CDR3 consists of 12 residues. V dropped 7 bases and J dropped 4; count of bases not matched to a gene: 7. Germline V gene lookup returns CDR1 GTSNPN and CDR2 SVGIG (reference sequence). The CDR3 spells CASTTTGYEQYF. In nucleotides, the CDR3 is TGTGCCTCTACGACGACAGGGTACGAGCAGTACTTC.

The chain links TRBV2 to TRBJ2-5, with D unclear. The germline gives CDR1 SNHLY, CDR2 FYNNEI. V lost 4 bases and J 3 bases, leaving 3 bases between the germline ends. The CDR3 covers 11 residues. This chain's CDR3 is CASSVKETQYF. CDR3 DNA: TGTGCCAGCAGTGTAAAAGAGACCCAGTACTTC.

The CDR3 loop reads CASSLYRGRGVQPQHF. As DNA, the CDR3 is TGTGCCAGCAGCTTGTACAGGGGGCGAGGGGTTCAGCCCCAGCATTTT. The chain employs TRBV5-6 and TRBJ1-5, with 9 bases that match TRBD1. The V segment lost 1 base and the J segment 6 bases; nucleotides outside the gene matches: 8. This CDR3 spans 16 amino acids. Germline CDR1 is SGHDT and CDR2 is YYEEEE.

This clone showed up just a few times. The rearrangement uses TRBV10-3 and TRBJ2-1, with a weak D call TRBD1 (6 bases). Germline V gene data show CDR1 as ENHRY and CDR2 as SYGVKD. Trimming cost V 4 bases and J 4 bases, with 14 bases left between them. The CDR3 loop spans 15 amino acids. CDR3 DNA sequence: TGTGCCATCAGTGCCGAGACAGGAATTTACAATGAGCAGTTCTTC. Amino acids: CAISAETGIYNEQFF.

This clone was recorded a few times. The CDR3 here is CASSPPRAAGLDTQYF. CDR3 sequence (DNA): TGTGCCAGCAGCCCACCCCGGGCCGCGGGCTTAGATACGCAGTATTTT. The J gene is TRBJ2-3, the V gene TRBV9; D is perhaps TRBD2 (5 bases). This CDR3 region has 16 residues. Germline-derived CDR1 and CDR2 are SGDLS and YYNGEE. V was clipped by 4 bases and J by 5 bases, with 20 bases between them.

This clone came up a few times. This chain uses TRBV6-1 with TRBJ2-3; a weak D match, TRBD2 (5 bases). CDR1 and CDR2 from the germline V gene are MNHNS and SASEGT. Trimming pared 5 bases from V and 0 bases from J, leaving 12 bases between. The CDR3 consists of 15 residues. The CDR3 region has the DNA TGTGCCAGCAGTTCCCGGGATGCCAGCACAGATACGCAGTATTTT. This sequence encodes CASSSRDASTDTQYF.

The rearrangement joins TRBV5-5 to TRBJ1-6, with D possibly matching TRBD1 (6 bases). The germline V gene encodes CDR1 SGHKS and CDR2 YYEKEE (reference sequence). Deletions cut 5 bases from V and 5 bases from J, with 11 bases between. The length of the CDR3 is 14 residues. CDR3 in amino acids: CASRAGTNNSPLHF. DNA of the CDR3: TGTGCCAGCAGAGCCGGGACAAATAATTCACCCCTCCACTTT.

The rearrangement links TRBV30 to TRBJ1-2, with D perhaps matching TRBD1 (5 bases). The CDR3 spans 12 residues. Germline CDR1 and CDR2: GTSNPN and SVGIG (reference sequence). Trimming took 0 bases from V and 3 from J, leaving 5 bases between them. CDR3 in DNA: TGTGCCTGGAGTGTACAGGACTATGGCTACACCTTC. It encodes CAWSVQDYGYTF. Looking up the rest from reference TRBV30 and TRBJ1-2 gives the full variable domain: SQTIHQWPATLVQPVGSPLSLECTVEGTSNPNLYWYRQAAGRGLQLLFYSVGIGQISSEVPQNLSASRPQDRQFILSSKKLLLSDSGFYLCAWSVQDYGYTFGSGTRLTVV.

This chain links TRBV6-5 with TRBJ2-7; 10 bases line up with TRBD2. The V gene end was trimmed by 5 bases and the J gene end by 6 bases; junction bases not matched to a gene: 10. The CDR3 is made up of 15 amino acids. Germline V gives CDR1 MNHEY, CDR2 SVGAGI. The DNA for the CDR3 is TGTGCCAGCAGTCAAACTAGCGGGAACTTTGGCGAGCAGTACTTC. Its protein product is CASSQTSGNFGEQYF.

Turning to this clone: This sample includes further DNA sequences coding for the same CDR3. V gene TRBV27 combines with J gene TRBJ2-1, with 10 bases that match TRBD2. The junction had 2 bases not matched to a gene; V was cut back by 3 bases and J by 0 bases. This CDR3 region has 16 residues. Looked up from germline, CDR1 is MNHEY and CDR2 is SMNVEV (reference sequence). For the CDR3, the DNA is TGTGCCAGCAGTTTTTGGACTAGCGGCTCCTACAATGAGCAGTTCTTC. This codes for CASSFWTSGSYNEQFF.